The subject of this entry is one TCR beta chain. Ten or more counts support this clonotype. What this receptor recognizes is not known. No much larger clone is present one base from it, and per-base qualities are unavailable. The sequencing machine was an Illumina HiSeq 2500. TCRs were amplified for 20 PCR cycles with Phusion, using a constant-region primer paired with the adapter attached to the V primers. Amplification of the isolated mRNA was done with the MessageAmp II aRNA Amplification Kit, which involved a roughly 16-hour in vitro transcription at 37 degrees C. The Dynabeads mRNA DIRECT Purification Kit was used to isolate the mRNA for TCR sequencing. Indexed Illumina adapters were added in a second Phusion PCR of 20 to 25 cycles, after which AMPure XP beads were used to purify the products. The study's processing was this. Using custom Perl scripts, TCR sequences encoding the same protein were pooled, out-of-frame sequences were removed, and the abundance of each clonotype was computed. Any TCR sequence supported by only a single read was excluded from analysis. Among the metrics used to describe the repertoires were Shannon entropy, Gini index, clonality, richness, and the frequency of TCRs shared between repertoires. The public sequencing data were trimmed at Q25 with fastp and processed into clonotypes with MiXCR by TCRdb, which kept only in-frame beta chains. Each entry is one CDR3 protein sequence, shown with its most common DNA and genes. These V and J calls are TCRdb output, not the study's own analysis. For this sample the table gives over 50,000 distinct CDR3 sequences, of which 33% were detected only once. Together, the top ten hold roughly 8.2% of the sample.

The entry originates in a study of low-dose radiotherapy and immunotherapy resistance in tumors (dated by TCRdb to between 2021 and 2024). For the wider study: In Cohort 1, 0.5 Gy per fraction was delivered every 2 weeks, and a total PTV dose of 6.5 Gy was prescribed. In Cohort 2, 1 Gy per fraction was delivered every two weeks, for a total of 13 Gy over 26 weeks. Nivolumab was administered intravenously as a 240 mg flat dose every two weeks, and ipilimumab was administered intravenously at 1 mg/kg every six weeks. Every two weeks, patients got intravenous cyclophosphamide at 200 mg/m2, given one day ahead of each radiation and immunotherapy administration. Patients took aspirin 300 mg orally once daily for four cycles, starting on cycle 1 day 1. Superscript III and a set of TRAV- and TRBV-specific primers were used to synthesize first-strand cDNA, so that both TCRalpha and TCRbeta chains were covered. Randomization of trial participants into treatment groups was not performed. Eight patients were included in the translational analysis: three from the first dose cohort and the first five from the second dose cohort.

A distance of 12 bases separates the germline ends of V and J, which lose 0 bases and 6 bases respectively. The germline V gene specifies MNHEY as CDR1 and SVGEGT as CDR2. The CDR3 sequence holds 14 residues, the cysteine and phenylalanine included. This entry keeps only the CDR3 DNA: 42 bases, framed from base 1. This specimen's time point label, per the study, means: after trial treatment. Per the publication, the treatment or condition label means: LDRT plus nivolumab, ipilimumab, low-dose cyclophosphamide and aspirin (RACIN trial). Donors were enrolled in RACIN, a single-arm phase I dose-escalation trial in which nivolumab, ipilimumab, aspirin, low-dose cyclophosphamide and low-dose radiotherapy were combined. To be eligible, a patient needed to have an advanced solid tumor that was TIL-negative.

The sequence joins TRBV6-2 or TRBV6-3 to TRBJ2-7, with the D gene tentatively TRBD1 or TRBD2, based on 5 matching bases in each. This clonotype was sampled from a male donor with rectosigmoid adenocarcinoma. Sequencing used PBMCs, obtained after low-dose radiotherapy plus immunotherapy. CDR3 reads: CASSYSGRQGEQYF. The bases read TGTGCCAGCAGTTACTCGGGACGCCAGGGCGAGCAGTACTTC.